This T cell receptor beta chain was profiled in a study of vaccination effects on CD4 cells after COVID-19. Study information: BNT162b2 vaccine or mRNA-1273 vaccine was given to participants in two doses. General study points: In the late period after vaccination, infection- and vaccine-induced clones contracted markedly.

With regard to this clone: The antigen is undetermined.

Here immunoSEQ multiplex PCR was the method, and the copy in TCRdb shows in-frame clones only, minus some. The sample lists approximately 44,000 clones; over 60% were seen once. Germline loops: CDR1 LNHDA, CDR2 SQIVND (reference sequence). Unmatched junction bases numbered 4, after V lost 4 bases and J lost 4 bases. The CDR3 extends over 16 amino acids. Ahead of sequencing, the ViraFEST assay grew antigen-specific CD4+ T cells using viral peptide pools. Following culture for about ten days, CD4+ T cells were isolated. None of these healthy vaccinees had been infected with SARS-CoV-2 before vaccination. The researchers cultured some 1.9 million PBMC per well with 9.5 to 10 IU/ml IL-2 and 8 to 10 ug/ml peptides.

Sequences were derived from CD4+ T cells from PBMCs cultured with HCoV-NL63 spike peptides, sampled before COVID-19 vaccination. The rearrangement links TRBV19 to TRBJ2-1; 13 nucleotides align to TRBD2. The receptor's source is a human donor who received a COVID-19 vaccine. The CDR3 sequence is CASSRTSGGPYNEQFF. The CDR3 DNA is TGTGCCAGTAGTAGGACTAGCGGGGGACCTTACAATGAGCAGTTCTTC.